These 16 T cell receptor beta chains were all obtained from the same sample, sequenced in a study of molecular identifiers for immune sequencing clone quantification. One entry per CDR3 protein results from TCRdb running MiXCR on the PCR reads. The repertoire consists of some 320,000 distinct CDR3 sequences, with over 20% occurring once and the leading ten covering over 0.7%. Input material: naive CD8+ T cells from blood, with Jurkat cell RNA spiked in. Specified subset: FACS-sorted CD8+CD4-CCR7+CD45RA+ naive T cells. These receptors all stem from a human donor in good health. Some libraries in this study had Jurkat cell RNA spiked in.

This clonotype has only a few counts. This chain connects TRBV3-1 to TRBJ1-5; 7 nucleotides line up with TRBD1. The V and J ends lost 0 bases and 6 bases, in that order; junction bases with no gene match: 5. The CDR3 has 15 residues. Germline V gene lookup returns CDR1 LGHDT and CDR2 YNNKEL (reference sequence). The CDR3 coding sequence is TGTGCCAGCAGCCAAGATGGGCAGGGGGTTCAGCCCCAGCATTTT. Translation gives CASSQDGQGVQPQHF.

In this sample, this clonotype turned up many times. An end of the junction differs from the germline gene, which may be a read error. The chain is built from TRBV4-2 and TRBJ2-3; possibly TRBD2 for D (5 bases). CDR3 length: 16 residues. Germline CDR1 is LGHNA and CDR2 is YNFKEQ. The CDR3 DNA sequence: TGCGCCAGCAGCCAAGCTTTGGCGGGTAGCACAGATACGCAGTATTTT. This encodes CASSQALAGSTDTQYF.

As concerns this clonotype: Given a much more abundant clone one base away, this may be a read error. The DNA for the CDR3 is TGTGCCACCTCTCTCACGTTCGGGAACGAGCGGTACTTC. This codes for CATSLTFGNERYF. The chain has TRBV19 and TRBJ2-7; tentative D call: TRBD2 (5 bases). Germline V gene sequence: CDR1 LNHDA, CDR2 SQIVND (reference sequence). CDR3 size: 13 residues.

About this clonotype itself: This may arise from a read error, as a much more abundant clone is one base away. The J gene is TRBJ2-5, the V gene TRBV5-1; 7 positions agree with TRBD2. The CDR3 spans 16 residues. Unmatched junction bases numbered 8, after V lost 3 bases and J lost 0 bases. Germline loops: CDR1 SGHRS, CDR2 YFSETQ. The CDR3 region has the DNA TGCGCCAGCAGCTCTTCACCACGGGGGGACCAAGAGACCCAGTACTTC. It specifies CASSSSPRGDQETQYF.

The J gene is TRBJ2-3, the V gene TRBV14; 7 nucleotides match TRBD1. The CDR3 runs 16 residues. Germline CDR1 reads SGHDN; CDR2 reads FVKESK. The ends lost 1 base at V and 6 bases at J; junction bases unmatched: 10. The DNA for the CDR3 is TGTGCCAGCAGCCAAGGGGCAGGGGGTTTCTTCGATACGCAGTATTTT. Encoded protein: CASSQGAGGFFDTQYF.

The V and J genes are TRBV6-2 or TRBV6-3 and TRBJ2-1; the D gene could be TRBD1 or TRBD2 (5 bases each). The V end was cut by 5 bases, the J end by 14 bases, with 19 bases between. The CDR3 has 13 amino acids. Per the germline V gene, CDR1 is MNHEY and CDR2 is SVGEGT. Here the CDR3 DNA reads TGTGCCAGCAGTCTGGGGGACCACGTGTCCGAGTTCTTC. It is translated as CASSLGDHVSEFF.

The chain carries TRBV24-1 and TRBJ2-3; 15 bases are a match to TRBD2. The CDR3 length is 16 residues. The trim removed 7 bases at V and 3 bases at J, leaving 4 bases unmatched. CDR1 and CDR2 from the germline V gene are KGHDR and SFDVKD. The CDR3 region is CATSRTSGGATDTQYF. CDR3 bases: TGTGCCACCAGCCGGACTAGCGGGGGGGCAACAGATACGCAGTATTTT.

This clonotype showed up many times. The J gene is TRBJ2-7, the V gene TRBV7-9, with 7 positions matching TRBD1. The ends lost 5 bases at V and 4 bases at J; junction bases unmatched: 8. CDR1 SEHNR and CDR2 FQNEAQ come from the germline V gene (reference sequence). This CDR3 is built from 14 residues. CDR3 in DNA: TGTGCCAGCAGCCCCAAAGGGGGCTCTTACGAGCAGTACTTC. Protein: CASSPKGGSYEQYF.

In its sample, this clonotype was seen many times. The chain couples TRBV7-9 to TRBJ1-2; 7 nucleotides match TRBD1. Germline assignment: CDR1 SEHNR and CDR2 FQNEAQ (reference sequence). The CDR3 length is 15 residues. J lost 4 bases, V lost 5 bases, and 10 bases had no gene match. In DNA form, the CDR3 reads TGTGCCAGCAGCCCCCCGCTGGGACAGTCCTATGGCTACACCTTC. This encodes CASSPPLGQSYGYTF.

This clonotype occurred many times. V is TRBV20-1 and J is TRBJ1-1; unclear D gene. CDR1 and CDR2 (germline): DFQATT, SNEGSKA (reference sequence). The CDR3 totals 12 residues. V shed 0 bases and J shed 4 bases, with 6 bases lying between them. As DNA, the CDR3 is TGCAGTGCTAGAGAGGGGAGCACTGAAGCTTTCTTT. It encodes CSAREGSTEAFF.

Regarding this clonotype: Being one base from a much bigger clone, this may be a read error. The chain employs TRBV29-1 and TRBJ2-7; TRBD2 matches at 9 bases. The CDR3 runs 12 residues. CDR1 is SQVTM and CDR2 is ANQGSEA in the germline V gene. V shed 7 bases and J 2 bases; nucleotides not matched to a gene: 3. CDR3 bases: TGCAGCGCGCTAGCGGGGACCTACGAGCAGTACTTC. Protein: CSALAGTYEQYF.

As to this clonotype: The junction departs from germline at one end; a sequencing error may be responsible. The CDR3 DNA is TGTGCCTGGGTGACAGGGTACGTAGACACTGGAGCTTTCTTT. Translation: CAWVTGYVDTGAFF. The rearrangement uses TRBV30 and TRBJ1-1; 7 bases fit TRBD1. The CDR3 sequence is 14 residues long. Germline lookup yields CDR1 GTSNPN and CDR2 SVGIG (reference sequence).

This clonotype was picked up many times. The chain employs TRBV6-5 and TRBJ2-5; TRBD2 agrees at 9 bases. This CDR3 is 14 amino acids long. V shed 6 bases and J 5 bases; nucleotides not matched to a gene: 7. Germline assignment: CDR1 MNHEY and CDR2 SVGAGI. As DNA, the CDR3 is TGTGCCAGCAGCACCGGGACTAGCAGCGAGACCCAGTACTTC. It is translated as CASSTGTSSETQYF.

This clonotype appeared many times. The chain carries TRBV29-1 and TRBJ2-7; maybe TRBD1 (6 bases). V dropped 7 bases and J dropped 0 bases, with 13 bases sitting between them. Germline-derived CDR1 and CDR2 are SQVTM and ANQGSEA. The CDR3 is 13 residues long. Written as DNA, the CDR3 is TGCAGCGCCCGGACAGAAAACTCCTACGAGCAGTACTTC. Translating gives CSARTENSYEQYF.

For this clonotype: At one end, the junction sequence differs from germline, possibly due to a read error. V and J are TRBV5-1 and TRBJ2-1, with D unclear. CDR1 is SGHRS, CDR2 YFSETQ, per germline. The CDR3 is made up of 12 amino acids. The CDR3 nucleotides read TGCGCCAGCAGCCTTGAGTACACTGAGCAGTTCTTC. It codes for CASSLEYTEQFF.

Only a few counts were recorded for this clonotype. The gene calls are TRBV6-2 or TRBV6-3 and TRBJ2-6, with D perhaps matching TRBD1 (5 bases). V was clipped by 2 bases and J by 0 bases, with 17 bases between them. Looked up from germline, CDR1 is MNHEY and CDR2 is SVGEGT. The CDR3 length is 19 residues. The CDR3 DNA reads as TGTGCCAGCAGTTACCTCTTCGTAGGGGCCAGCTCTGGGGCCAACGTCCTGACTTTC. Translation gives CASSYLFVGASSGANVLTF.